The 19 T cell receptor beta chains reported below all come from one sample, sequenced in a study of T cell repertoires in cytomegalovirus infection. TCRdb called the reads again in MiXCR, with one record for every CDR3 protein. The sample lists approximately 550,000 distinct CDR3 sequences; approximately 16% were seen once. The specimen sequenced was CD8+ T cells from PBMCs. Receptor source: a human donor in good health (CMV status not recorded). Some clones in this sample may be carry-over from other donors' samples.

This clonotype came up a few times. The chain has TRBV6-5 and TRBJ2-7; D gene unclear. CDR1 MNHEY and CDR2 SVGAGI come from the germline V gene. There are 14 residues in the CDR3. V gave up 2 bases and J gave up 2 bases, with 10 bases separating them. CDR3 protein: CASSYTPLPYEQYF. In nucleotides, the CDR3 is TGTGCCAGCAGTTACACCCCCCTTCCCTACGAGCAGTACTTC.

The chain is built from TRBV9 and TRBJ2-1; D gene unclear. The V gene lost 2 bases and the J gene lost 4 bases, with 7 bases spanning the gap. Germline CDR1 and CDR2: SGDLS and YYNGEE. The CDR3 is 13 amino acids. CDR3 coding DNA: TGTGCCAGCAGCGTCGCAGGTTACAATGAGCAGTTCTTC. Translated: CASSVAGYNEQFF.

The DNA of the CDR3 is TGCAGTGCTTGCGACCCAACTTACGAGCAGTACTTC. The encoded protein is CSACDPTYEQYF. The chain links TRBV20-1 to TRBJ2-7; D gene unclear. Germline loops: CDR1 DFQATT, CDR2 SNEGSKA (reference sequence). V lost 5 bases to trimming and J lost 4 bases, with 12 bases between them. CDR3 length equals 12 residues.

This clonotype has just a few counts. J is TRBJ2-3 and V is TRBV9; 12 positions agree with TRBD2. The junction had 5 bases not matched to a gene; V was cut back by 4 bases and J by 2 bases. This CDR3 comprises 16 residues. The V gene's germline CDR1 is SGDLS and CDR2 YYNGEE. The CDR3 here is CASSLRLAGDTDTQYF. CDR3 nucleotides: TGTGCCAGCAGCCTCAGACTAGCGGGGGACACAGATACGCAGTATTTT. The whole variable domain, remainder taken from reference TRBV9 and TRBJ2-3, is DSGVTQTPKHLITATGQRVTLRCSPRSGDLSVYWYQQSLDQGLQFLIQYYNGEERAKGNILERFSAQQFPDLHSELNLSSLELGDSALYFCASSLRLAGDTDTQYFGPGTRLTVL.

This clonotype came up a few times. The V call is TRBV27, the J call TRBJ1-2, with 8 bases lining up with TRBD1. This CDR3 has 17 residues. The V segment lost 1 base and the J segment 8 bases; nucleotides outside the gene matches: 15. Germline CDR1 and CDR2: MNHEY and SMNVEV (reference sequence). CDR3 protein: CASSLYGQGEAAGGYTF. The CDR3 nucleotides read TGTGCCAGCAGTTTATACGGACAGGGTGAGGCTGCGGGGGGCTACACCTTC.

In this sample, this clonotype turned up many times. The V call is TRBV7-9, the J call TRBJ2-3; no clear D. The V end was cut by 8 bases, the J end by 5 bases, with 5 bases between. Germline V gene data show CDR1 as SEHNR and CDR2 as FQNEAQ (reference sequence). This CDR3 is built from 10 residues. Here the CDR3 reads CASERDTQYF. The CDR3, as DNA: TGTGCCAGCGAGCGAGATACGCAGTATTTT.

The V and J genes are TRBV9 and TRBJ2-7, with TRBD2 matching 7 bases. Germline V CDR1 and CDR2: SGDLS, YYNGEE. J gave up 5 bases and V 1 base, and 3 bases lay outside the gene matches. CDR3 size: 13 residues. CDR3 loop: CASSVSGNNEQYF. DNA for the CDR3: TGTGCCAGCAGCGTAAGCGGGAATAACGAGCAGTACTTC.

In regard to this clonotype: One end of the junction varies from germline; a read error may be responsible. The DNA for the CDR3 is TGTGTCAGCAGTCCCCCCCCGAACGGAGCGGACACTGAAGCTTTCTTT. Protein: CVSSPPPNGADTEAFF. The rearrangement links TRBV11-2 to TRBJ1-1, with D uncertain. Germline V CDR1 and CDR2: SGHAT, FQNNGV. The CDR3 totals 16 residues.

This clonotype was seen a few times. The chain couples TRBV6-6 to TRBJ2-2; a weak D match, TRBD1 (6 bases). The V and J ends lost 6 bases and 2 bases respectively, with 22 bases between them. This CDR3 is 18 amino acids long. Germline CDR1 reads MNHNY; CDR2 reads SVGAGI (reference sequence). The CDR3 DNA follows: TGTGCCAGCAGCCCGACCCCCCCAGGGGCCGTCAACACCGGGGAGCTGTTTTTT. Its translation: CASSPTPPGAVNTGELFF.

The genes are TRBV28 and TRBJ2-5; TRBD2 agrees at 7 bases. The CDR3 loop spans 14 amino acids. The trim removed 7 bases at V and 5 bases at J, leaving 10 bases unmatched. The germline V gene encodes CDR1 MDHEN and CDR2 SYDVKM. CDR3 region: CASKPTWGGETQYF. Here the CDR3 DNA reads TGTGCCAGCAAACCCACTTGGGGAGGGGAGACCCAGTACTTC.

In this sample, this clonotype turned up many times. The gene calls are TRBV7-3 and TRBJ2-3; 7 positions match TRBD1. Trimming cost V 4 bases and J 0 bases; bases outside gene matches: 4. Per germline, CDR1 SGHTA and CDR2 FQGTGA. The CDR3 consists of 15 residues. CDR3 bases: TGTGCCAGCAGCTACGGGACAGCTAGCACAGATACGCAGTATTTT. Translating gives CASSYGTASTDTQYF.

A few counts support this clonotype. The chain is built from TRBV28 and TRBJ1-5, with 8 bases aligning to TRBD1. V shed 5 bases and J 6 bases; nucleotides not matched to a gene: 9. CDR3 length: 15 amino acids. Looked up from germline, CDR1 is MDHEN and CDR2 is SYDVKM. The CDR3 nucleotides read TGTGCCAGCAGTCAGGACAGGGAAGATGGTCAGCCCCAGCATTTT. This codes for CASSQDREDGQPQHF.

This clonotype occurred a few times. Its ends do not fully match the called genes, so a read error is possible. This sequence joins TRBV4-1 and TRBJ2-7; D may be TRBD2 (6 bases). This CDR3 comprises 15 residues. Germline V gene data show CDR1 as MGHRA and CDR2 as YSYEKL. The CDR3 DNA follows: TGTGCCAGCAGCCAAGGAGGGACCGTGTCCTACGAGCAGTACTTC. Residues: CASSQGGTVSYEQYF.

In this sample, this clonotype turned up many times. V gene TRBV9 combines with J gene TRBJ2-1; 10 bases line up with TRBD2. Germline CDR1 SGDLS, CDR2 YYNGEE. With 3 bases clipped from V and 4 bases from J, the junction kept 7 bases outside the gene matches. The CDR3 runs 16 residues. CDR3 sequence (DNA): TGTGCCAGCAGCGAGGGGGGAGCGGGGGGGTACAATGAGCAGTTCTTC. This sequence encodes CASSEGGAGGYNEQFF.

At least ten counts were recorded for this clonotype. This sequence joins TRBV12-3 or TRBV12-4 and TRBJ1-1; no firm D call. Deletions cut 3 bases from V and 7 bases from J, with 6 bases between. The CDR3 spans 11 residues. CDR3 bases: TGTGCCAGCAGTTTCGGGATTGAAGCTTTCTTT. Translating it yields CASSFGIEAFF.

This chain connects TRBV12-3 or TRBV12-4 to TRBJ2-1; 12 bases agree with TRBD2. This CDR3 spans 15 amino acids. V was clipped by 3 bases and J by 8 bases; unmatched bases: 5. CDR3 sequence (DNA): TGTGCCAGCAGTTTGAGGGCTAGCGGGGGGGATGAGCAGTTCTTC. It yields the protein CASSLRASGGDEQFF.

This clonotype was recorded a few times. The rearrangement joins TRBV9 to TRBJ2-1, with TRBD2 matching 7 bases. Germline assignment: CDR1 SGDLS and CDR2 YYNGEE. This CDR3 has 17 residues. V dropped 0 bases and J dropped 10; count of bases not matched to a gene: 16. CDR3 DNA sequence: TGTGCCAGCAGCGTAGCTCCGGCTAGCGGCCCTCATCAGGAGCAGTTCTTC. Residues: CASSVAPASGPHQEQFF.

The rearrangement joins TRBV4-2 to TRBJ1-1; no clear D. Trimming removed 1 base at V and 2 bases at J, with 11 bases between. Germline loops: CDR1 LGHNA, CDR2 YNFKEQ. This CDR3 has 15 residues. CDR3 sequence reads: CASSQGADVNTEAFF. As DNA, the CDR3 is TGTGCCAGCAGCCAAGGTGCGGACGTAAACACTGAAGCTTTCTTT.

This clonotype was recorded a few times. An end of the junction does not agree with germline; a read error may underlie this. This chain joins TRBV7-6 and TRBJ2-7; D call uncertain. CDR3 length: 13 amino acids. Per germline, CDR1 SGHVS and CDR2 FNYEAQ. The CDR3 spells CASSSTRLDEQYF. The CDR3 nucleotides are TGTGCTAGCAGCTCCACTCGCCTGGACGAGCAGTACTTC. Looking up the rest from reference TRBV7-6 and TRBJ2-7 gives the full variable domain: GAGVSQSPRYKVTKRGQDVALRCDPISGHVSLYWYRQALGQGPEFLTYFNYEAQQDKSGLPNDRFSAERPEGSISTLTIQRTEQRDSAMYRCASSSTRLDEQYFGPGTRLTVT.